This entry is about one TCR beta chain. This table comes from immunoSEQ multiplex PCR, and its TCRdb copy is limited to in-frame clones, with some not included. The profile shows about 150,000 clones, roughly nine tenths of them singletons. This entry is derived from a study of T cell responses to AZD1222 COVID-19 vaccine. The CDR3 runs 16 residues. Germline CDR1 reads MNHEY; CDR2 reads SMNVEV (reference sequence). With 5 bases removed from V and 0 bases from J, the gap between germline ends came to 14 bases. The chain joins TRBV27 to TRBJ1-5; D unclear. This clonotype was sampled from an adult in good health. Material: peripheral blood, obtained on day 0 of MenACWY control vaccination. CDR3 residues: CASSPTFGNSNQPQHF. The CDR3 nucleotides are TGTGCCAGCAGTCCCACCTTTGGGAATAGCAATCAGCCCCAGCATTTT.